The clone carrying this TCR beta chain was seen ten or more times. This specimen comes from a study of T cells in Graves' hyperthyroidism and ophthalmopathy. The study defined stable Graves' hyperthyroidism as no ophthalmopathy progression within 18 months. Pregnant or lactating patients were excluded, as were those with uncontrolled infection or other autoimmune disease. Unmatched junction bases numbered 9, after V lost 4 bases and J lost 5 bases. The CDR3 covers 15 residues. Germline CDR1 SGHRS, CDR2 YFSETQ. RNA transcripts were the template for amplifying TCR beta CDR3 regions. RT-PCR in the first round (using the HTBI primer set) targeted the TCR CDR3. TCRdb processed the multiplex PCR reads anew with MiXCR; each CDR3 protein has one entry. Of a few hundred thousand distinct CDR3 sequences in the sample, roughly 14% are singletons; the top ten hold approximately 14%.

The TCR originated in a woman aged 18-29 years with Graves' hyperthyroidism. Sequencing used blood. V and J are TRBV5-1 and TRBJ1-1; 9 bases are shared with TRBD1. CDR3 region: CASSALQGARTEAFF. CDR3 sequence (DNA): TGCGCCAGCAGCGCCCTACAGGGGGCGCGGACTGAAGCTTTCTTT.